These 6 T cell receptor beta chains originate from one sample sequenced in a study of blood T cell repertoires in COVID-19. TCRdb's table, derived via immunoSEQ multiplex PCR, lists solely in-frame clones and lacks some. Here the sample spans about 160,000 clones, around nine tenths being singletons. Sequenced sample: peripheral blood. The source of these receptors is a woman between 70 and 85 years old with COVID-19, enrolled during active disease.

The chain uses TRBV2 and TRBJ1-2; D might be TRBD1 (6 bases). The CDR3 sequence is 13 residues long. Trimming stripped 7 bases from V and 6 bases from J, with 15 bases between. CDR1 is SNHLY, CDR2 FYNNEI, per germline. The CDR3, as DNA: TGTGCCAGCATTGTCAGGGGAAGCGATGGCTACACCTTC. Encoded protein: CASIVRGSDGYTF.

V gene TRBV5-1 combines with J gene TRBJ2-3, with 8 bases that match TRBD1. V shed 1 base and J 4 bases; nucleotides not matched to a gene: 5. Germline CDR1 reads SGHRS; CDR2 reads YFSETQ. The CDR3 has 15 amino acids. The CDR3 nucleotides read TGCGCCAGCAGCTTGACAGGGGGGTTATCAGATACGCAGTATTTT. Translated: CASSLTGGLSDTQYF.

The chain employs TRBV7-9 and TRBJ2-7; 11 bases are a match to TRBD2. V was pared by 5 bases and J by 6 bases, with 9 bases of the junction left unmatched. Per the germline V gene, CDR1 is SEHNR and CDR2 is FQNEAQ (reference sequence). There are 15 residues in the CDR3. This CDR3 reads CASSPLTSGGSEQYF. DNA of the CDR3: TGTGCCAGCAGCCCCCTCACTAGCGGGGGATCCGAGCAGTACTTC.

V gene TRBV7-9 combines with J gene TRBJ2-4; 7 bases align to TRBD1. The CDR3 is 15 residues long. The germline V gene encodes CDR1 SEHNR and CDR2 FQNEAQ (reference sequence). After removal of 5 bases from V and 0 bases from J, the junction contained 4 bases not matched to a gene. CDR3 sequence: CASSGGQLAKNIQYF. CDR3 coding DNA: TGTGCCAGCAGCGGGGGACAGCTAGCCAAAAACATTCAGTACTTC.

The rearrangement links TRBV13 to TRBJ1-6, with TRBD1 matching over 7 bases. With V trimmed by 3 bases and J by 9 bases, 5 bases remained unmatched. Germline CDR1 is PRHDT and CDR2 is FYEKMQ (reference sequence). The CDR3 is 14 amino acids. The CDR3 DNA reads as TGTGCCAGCAGCTTGGGACAGAGGGGTTCACCCCTCCACTTT. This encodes CASSLGQRGSPLHF.

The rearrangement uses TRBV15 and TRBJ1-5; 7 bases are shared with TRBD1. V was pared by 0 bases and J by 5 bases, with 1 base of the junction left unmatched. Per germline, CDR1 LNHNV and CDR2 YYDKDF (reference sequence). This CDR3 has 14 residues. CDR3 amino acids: CATSRDQGDQPQHF. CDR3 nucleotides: TGTGCCACCAGCAGAGACCAGGGGGATCAGCCCCAGCATTTT.